These 30 T cell receptor beta chains originate from one sample sequenced in a study of cytomegalovirus exposure and HLA in healthy donors. PCR used 60 Vbeta primers and 13 Jbeta primers. TCRdb keeps only in-frame clones here, not all; method: immunoSEQ multiplex PCR. The table includes approximately 150,000 clones, about three quarters detected once. The sequencing sample was made of PBMCs. The receptors here all came from a man aged 35-49 years in good health and CMV-seropositive.

This chain joins TRBV14 and TRBJ2-7; a weak D match, TRBD2 (5 bases). V was trimmed by 1 base and J by 0 bases, leaving 13 bases between them. CDR3 size: 16 residues. The germline V gene encodes CDR1 SGHDN and CDR2 FVKESK. The CDR3 region is CASSQASGSLSYEQYF. The CDR3 nucleotides are TGTGCCAGCAGCCAAGCATCGGGGTCTCTCTCCTACGAGCAGTACTTC.

The chain carries TRBV19 and TRBJ1-4; D is uncertain. Trimming removed 5 bases from V and 6 bases from J, with 13 bases in between. The CDR3 runs 14 residues. CDR1 and CDR2 from the germline V gene are LNHDA and SQIVND (reference sequence). The CDR3 DNA is TGTGCCAGTAGTCAAAACAGTCCCTATGAAAAACTGTTTTTT. This gives the protein CASSQNSPYEKLFF.

V is TRBV19 and J is TRBJ2-1; the match to TRBD2 covers 8 bases. V lost 3 bases and J lost 6; bases outside the gene matches: 10. The CDR3 is 16 amino acids. Germline lookup yields CDR1 LNHDA and CDR2 SQIVND (reference sequence). The CDR3 sequence: CASSIWGTSLPNEQFF. CDR3 DNA sequence: TGTGCCAGTAGTATCTGGGGGACTAGTCTCCCCAATGAGCAGTTCTTC.

The genes are TRBV9 and TRBJ2-5; tentatively, D is TRBD1 (5 bases). The V end was cut by 0 bases, the J end by 4 bases, with 10 bases between. The CDR3 has 14 residues. CDR1 is SGDLS and CDR2 is YYNGEE in the germline V gene. The CDR3 is CASSVAPGPETQYF. The CDR3, as DNA: TGTGCCAGCAGCGTAGCTCCAGGGCCAGAGACCCAGTACTTC.

This chain links TRBV5-8 with TRBJ2-6; D remains unclear. The germline V gene has CDR1 SGHTS and CDR2 YDEGEE. Trimming stripped 1 base from V and 2 bases from J, with 7 bases between. CDR3 length: 15 amino acids. As DNA, the CDR3 is TGTGCCAGCAGCTTGTATGTTGCTGGGGCCAACGTCCTGACTTTC. This encodes CASSLYVAGANVLTF.

The V call is TRBV5-4, the J call TRBJ2-7, with 9 bases fitting TRBD1. Germline CDR1 reads SGHNT; CDR2 reads YYREEE (reference sequence). J lost 5 bases, V lost 4 bases, and 13 bases had no gene match. The CDR3 runs to 16 residues. DNA of the CDR3: TGTGCCAGCAGCCCGGGGGGCGGGACAGGGTCCCACGAGCAGTACTTC. Its translation: CASSPGGGTGSHEQYF.

This clone has a handful of counts. The V gene is TRBV5-6, the J gene TRBJ1-1; 7 bases match TRBD1. The CDR3 contains 14 residues. Per the germline V gene, CDR1 is SGHDT and CDR2 is YYEEEE. Germline trimming cut 2 bases from V and 14 bases from J; bases unmatched to any gene: 15. CDR3 residues: CASSLRYRGRPEFF. CDR3 nucleotide sequence: TGTGCCAGCAGCTTACGTTACAGGGGTAGGCCAGAATTCTTT.

The chain links TRBV7-9 to TRBJ2-5; no clear D. The end of the DNA aligns better with TRBJ2-7, so the J call may be wrong. The germline CDR1 and CDR2 sequences are SEHNR and FQNEAQ (reference sequence). CDR3 size: 12 residues. The CDR3 loop reads CASSPANYEQYF. The CDR3, as DNA: TGTGCCAGCAGCCCCGCGAATTACGAGCAGTACTTC.

This clone was seen once. An end of the junction differs from the germline gene, which may be a read error. Different DNA sequences within this sample yield the same CDR3. The rearrangement links TRBV6-5 to TRBJ2-7, with 8 bases aligning to TRBD1. The CDR3 is made up of 15 amino acids. Per germline, CDR1 MNHEY and CDR2 SVGAGI. The CDR3 here is CASRKDRGLSYEQYF. In DNA, the CDR3 is TGTGCCAGCAGAAAAGACAGGGGATTATCCTACGAGCAGTACTTT.

Regarding this clone: The junction shows a germline mismatch at one end, possibly a read error. This chain links TRBV15 with TRBJ1-3; TRBD1 might be the D (5 bases). The CDR3 is 17 residues long. In germline, CDR1 is LNHNV, CDR2 YYDKDF (reference sequence). The chain's CDR3 is CATSGEKQAYSGNTIYF. The DNA of the CDR3 is TGTGCCACCAGCGGAGAAAAACAGGCCTACTCTGGAAACACCATATATTTT. Full variable domain (outside the CDR3, taken from reference TRBV15 and TRBJ1-3): DAMVIQNPRYQVTQFGKPVTLSCSQTLNHNVMYWYQQKSSQAPKLLFHYYDKDFNNEADTPDNFQSRRPNTSFCFLDIRSPGLGDTAMYLCATSGEKQAYSGNTIYFGEGSWLTVV.

The chain recombines TRBV28 with TRBJ2-7, with 9 bases matching TRBD2. The junction had 8 bases not matched to a gene; V was cut back by 5 bases and J by 3 bases. CDR1 is MDHEN and CDR2 is SYDVKM in the germline V gene. The CDR3 loop spans 15 amino acids. The CDR3 DNA follows: TGTGCCAGCAGTCCCCTAGCGGGAAACTTCTACGAGCAGTACTTC. Translation: CASSPLAGNFYEQYF.

The chain recombines TRBV28 with TRBJ2-6; weak D call: TRBD1 (6 bases). The V gene lost 6 bases and the J gene lost 2 bases, with 11 bases spanning the gap. The CDR3 length is 15 residues. Germline values: CDR1 MDHEN, CDR2 SYDVKM. The CDR3 sequence: CASRPHRAGANVLTF. The CDR3 nucleotides read TGTGCCAGCAGGCCCCACAGGGCTGGGGCCAACGTCCTGACTTTC.

The rearrangement uses TRBV7-6 and TRBJ2-3; D gene unclear. The length of the CDR3 is 13 residues. V lost 0 bases and J 2 bases, leaving 3 bases between the germline ends. Germline CDR1 SGHVS, CDR2 FNYEAQ. DNA of the CDR3: TGTGCCAGCAGCTTAGCTCACACAGATACGCAGTATTTT. It is translated as CASSLAHTDTQYF.

This clone was seen once. V is TRBV28 and J is TRBJ1-2; D not certain. Trimming pared 2 bases from V and 4 bases from J, leaving 11 bases between. This CDR3 spans 14 amino acids. Germline loops: CDR1 MDHEN, CDR2 SYDVKM. In DNA form, the CDR3 reads TGTGCCAGCAGTTTACAGGCAGTATTCTATGGCTACACCTTC. It is translated as CASSLQAVFYGYTF.

The chain is built from TRBV10-2 and TRBJ1-1; weak D call: TRBD1 (6 bases). The germline gives CDR1 WSHSY, CDR2 SAAADI. The CDR3 consists of 14 residues. V was trimmed by 6 bases and J by 5 bases, leaving 16 bases between them. In nucleotides, the CDR3 is TGCGCCAGCAGCCCACAGGGTTGGGGGACTGAAGCTTTCTTT. Its translation is CASSPQGWGTEAFF.

The gene calls are TRBV7-8 and TRBJ2-4, with 7 bases fitting TRBD1. This CDR3 region has 14 residues. CDR1 and CDR2 (germline): SGHVS, FQNEAQ. V lost 0 bases to trimming and J lost 5 bases; unmatched junction nucleotides: 1. CDR3 region: CASSLAGTENIQYF. The CDR3 DNA reads TGTGCCAGCAGCTTAGCTGGGACAGAAAACATTCAGTACTTC.

V is TRBV27 and J is TRBJ2-3, with no clear D. Germline-derived CDR1 and CDR2 are MNHEY and SMNVEV (reference sequence). V was shortened by 5 bases and J by 0 bases, with 6 bases between the two germline ends. This CDR3 is built from 13 residues. Here the CDR3 reads CASSHSSTDTQYF. CDR3 DNA sequence: TGTGCCAGCAGTCACTCTAGCACAGATACGCAGTATTTT.

The chain uses TRBV5-4 and TRBJ2-5; 12 bases match TRBD2. Trimming took 0 bases from V and 1 from J; bases not matched to a gene: 4. This CDR3 contains 17 residues. Germline lookup yields CDR1 SGHNT and CDR2 YYREEE (reference sequence). The CDR3 DNA reads as TGTGCCAGCAGCTTGGAAGGGACTAGCGGGTCCCAAGAGACCCAGTACTTC. It is translated as CASSLEGTSGSQETQYF.

The V call is TRBV7-9, the J call TRBJ1-6; a possible D gene is TRBD1 (6 bases). The germline V gene encodes CDR1 SEHNR and CDR2 FQNEAQ (reference sequence). Deletions cut 2 bases from V and 6 bases from J, with 8 bases between. The CDR3 runs 14 residues. The CDR3 sequence is CASSLKDSNSPLHF. As DNA, the CDR3 is TGTGCCAGCAGCTTAAAGGACAGTAATTCACCCCTCCACTTT.

The CDR3 sequence is CASSLSAPAQGHEQYF. CDR3 DNA sequence: TGCGCCAGCAGCCTAAGTGCCCCGGCGCAGGGCCACGAGCAGTACTTC. The chain recombines TRBV4-3 with TRBJ2-7; a weak D match, TRBD1 (5 bases). Trimming removed 4 bases from V and 5 bases from J, with 21 bases in between. The germline V gene has CDR1 LGHNA and CDR2 YSLEER. The CDR3 has 16 amino acids.

The chain couples TRBV12-5 to TRBJ2-6, with a weak D call TRBD2 (7 bases). Germline assignment: CDR1 LGHNT and CDR2 FRNRAP. The ends were cut back, 7 bases at V and 3 bases at J, with 16 bases in the middle. The CDR3 loop spans 16 amino acids. Written as DNA, the CDR3 is TGTGCTAGTGCCCTAGGGGGGGCGCTTGGGGCCAACGTCCTGACTTTC. Translating gives CASALGGALGANVLTF.

The V gene is TRBV5-1, the J gene TRBJ2-4, with 12 bases that match TRBD2. Looked up from germline, CDR1 is SGHRS and CDR2 is YFSETQ. The CDR3 loop spans 14 amino acids. Losses at the gene ends were 4 bases for V and 7 bases for J; bases not matched to a gene: 3. CDR3 in DNA: TGCGCCAGCAGCACTAGCGGGAGGAGGAACATTCAGTACTTC. Its protein is CASSTSGRRNIQYF. The whole variable domain, remainder taken from reference TRBV5-1 and TRBJ2-4, is KAGVTQTPRYLIKTRGQQVTLSCSPISGHRSVSWYQQTPGQGLQFLFEYFSETQRNKGNFPGRFSGRQFSNSRSEMNVSTLELGDSALYLCASSTSGRRNIQYFGAGTRLSVL.

The rearrangement links TRBV6-5 to TRBJ2-5, with TRBD1 as a possible D gene (7 bases). Per germline, CDR1 MNHEY and CDR2 SVGAGI. The CDR3 runs to 14 residues. With 5 bases removed from V and 3 bases from J, the gap between germline ends came to 13 bases. CDR3 region: CASSPTGEEETQYF. The CDR3 bases are TGTGCCAGCAGTCCCACAGGGGAGGAAGAGACCCAGTACTTC.

The chain joins TRBV28 to TRBJ1-2; D is unclear. The CDR3 is made up of 13 amino acids. V was trimmed by 4 bases and J by 8 bases, leaving 14 bases between them. Germline V gene sequence: CDR1 MDHEN, CDR2 SYDVKM. The CDR3, as DNA: TGTGCCAGCAGTTCCCCCGGGGAGGGCGGCTACACCTTC. This codes for CASSSPGEGGYTF.

This chain connects TRBV9 to TRBJ2-3; 7 bases map to TRBD1. Germline V gene data show CDR1 as SGDLS and CDR2 as YYNGEE. V shed 4 bases, J shed 2 bases, and the junction held 7 bases outside the gene matches. The CDR3 totals 15 residues. The CDR3 DNA sequence: TGTGCCAGCAGCCACGGGGACAGAGACACAGATACGCAGTATTTT. Protein sequence: CASSHGDRDTDTQYF.

The chain combines TRBV28 with TRBJ1-1; no definite D call. CDR3 length: 14 amino acids. CDR1 MDHEN and CDR2 SYDVKM come from the germline V gene. Deletions cut 6 bases from V and 4 bases from J, with 15 bases between. The CDR3 DNA follows: TGTGCCAGCAGACCGGGTGGGAGCAGCACTGAAGCTTTCTTT. Its translation is CASRPGGSSTEAFF.

Only one count was recorded for this clone. The chain carries TRBV2 and TRBJ2-5, with a possible D match to TRBD2 (5 bases). CDR1 is SNHLY, CDR2 FYNNEI, per germline. Trimming left V 4 bases short and J 2 bases short, with 8 bases between. The CDR3 is 13 residues long. CDR3 bases: TGTGCCAGCAGTGGCAGCGGACAAGAGACCCAGTACTTC. It translates to CASSGSGQETQYF.

The chain joins TRBV7-3 to TRBJ2-2, with D possibly being TRBD2 (5 bases). The V end lost 5 bases, the J end lost 5 bases, and 9 bases lay between the germline ends. The CDR3 is 13 residues long. Germline-derived CDR1 and CDR2 are SGHTA and FQGTGA. The CDR3, as DNA: TGTGCCAGCAGCGTGGGAGTTACCGGGGAGCTGTTTTTT. It specifies CASSVGVTGELFF.

The CDR3 DNA reads as TGTGCCTGGAGCCTAAGCTCTGGAAACACCATATATTTT. Amino acid sequence: CAWSLSSGNTIYF. The V gene is TRBV30, the J gene TRBJ1-3; the D is unclear. From germline, CDR1 is GTSNPN and CDR2 SVGIG (reference sequence). The CDR3 consists of 13 residues. V was shortened by 3 bases and J by 0 bases, with 6 bases between the two germline ends.

This chain joins TRBV4-3 and TRBJ1-2; possibly TRBD1 for D (6 bases). This CDR3 spans 15 amino acids. V shed 1 base and J shed 7 bases, with 16 bases lying between them. The germline CDR1 and CDR2 sequences are LGHNA and YSLEER. CDR3 amino acids: CASSQVRGGLIGYTF. The CDR3 DNA follows: TGCGCCAGCAGCCAAGTCCGGGGGGGGCTGATTGGCTACACCTTC.